These 6 T cell receptor beta chains came from one sample sequenced in a study of T cell responses to AZD1222 COVID-19 vaccine. TCRdb's table, derived via immunoSEQ multiplex PCR, lists solely in-frame clones and lacks some. Among approximately 140,000 clones listed, roughly 91% were seen once. Specimen: peripheral blood, collected on day 0 of AZD1222 vaccination. The receptors were gathered from an adult in good health.

The chain has TRBV7-8 and TRBJ1-3; TRBD1 agrees at 11 bases. The V and J ends lost 5 bases and 3 bases, in that order; junction bases with no gene match: 12. Germline V gives CDR1 SGHVS, CDR2 FQNEAQ. This CDR3 has 18 amino acids. Written as DNA, the CDR3 is TGTGCCAGCAGCCAAGGGACAGGGGGGATGAGACATGGAAACACCATATATTTT. Residues: CASSQGTGGMRHGNTIYF.

The chain carries TRBV27 and TRBJ1-5; a weak D match, TRBD1 (5 bases). Trimming pared 3 bases from V and 6 bases from J, leaving 12 bases between. CDR1 is MNHEY, CDR2 SMNVEV, per germline (reference sequence). The CDR3 is 14 residues long. The CDR3 DNA reads as TGTGCCAGCAGTTTTAAGACAGCAGGTCAGCCCCAGCATTTT. Protein product: CASSFKTAGQPQHF.

The chain is built from TRBV29-1 and TRBJ2-1; 9 positions match TRBD2. This CDR3 is built from 16 residues. CDR1 and CDR2 (germline): SQVTM, ANQGSEA. V shed 5 bases, J shed 5 bases, and the junction held 13 bases outside the gene matches. CDR3 in DNA: TGCAGCGTTACAAAATTCGAGCGGGGGGTCAACAATGAGCAGTTCTTC. Its protein product is CSVTKFERGVNNEQFF.

The gene calls are TRBV6-5 and TRBJ1-5; D remains unclear. V dropped 6 bases and J dropped 7 bases, with 19 bases sitting between them. Looked up from germline, CDR1 is MNHEY and CDR2 is SVGAGI. The CDR3 has 15 amino acids. CDR3 DNA sequence: TGTGCCAGCAGACCGGGATCTTCCTGGCGACAGCCCCAGCATTTT. Its protein product is CASRPGSSWRQPQHF.

The V and J genes are TRBV7-6 and TRBJ2-3; D tentatively reads TRBD1 or TRBD2 (5 bases each). This CDR3 has 19 residues. Trimming stripped 5 bases from V and 1 base from J, with 25 bases between. The germline CDR1 and CDR2 sequences are SGHVS and FNYEAQ. This CDR3 is CASSPNPLTGTKGTDTQYF. Written as DNA, the CDR3 is TGTGCCAGCAGCCCGAACCCACTTACCGGGACGAAAGGCACAGATACGCAGTATTTT.

V usage is TRBV29-1 and J usage is TRBJ1-1; 8 bases line up with TRBD1. V dropped 5 bases and J dropped 4; count of bases not matched to a gene: 3. Germline CDR1 SQVTM, CDR2 ANQGSEA. The CDR3 covers 12 residues. CDR3 sequence (DNA): TGCAGCGTTTTACAGGGGGGCACTGAAGCTTTCTTT. Translated: CSVLQGGTEAFF. Full variable domain (remainder filled in from reference TRBV29-1 and TRBJ1-1): SAVISQKPSRDICQRGTSLTIQCQVDSQVTMMFWYRQQPGQSLTLIATANQGSEATYESGFVIDKFPISRPNLTFSTLTVSNMSPEDSSIYLCSVLQGGTEAFFGQGTRLTVV.